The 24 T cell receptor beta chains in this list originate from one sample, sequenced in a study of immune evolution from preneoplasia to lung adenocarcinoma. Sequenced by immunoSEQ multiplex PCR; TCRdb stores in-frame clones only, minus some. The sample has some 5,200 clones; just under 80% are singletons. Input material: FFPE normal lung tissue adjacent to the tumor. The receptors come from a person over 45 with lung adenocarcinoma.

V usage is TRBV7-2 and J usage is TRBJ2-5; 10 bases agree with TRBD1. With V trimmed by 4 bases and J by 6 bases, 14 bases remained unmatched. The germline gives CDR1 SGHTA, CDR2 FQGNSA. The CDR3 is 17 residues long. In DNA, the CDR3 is TGTGCCAGCAGCTCGGCTGGGACAGGGGTCTTTATTAAGACCCAGTACTTC. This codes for CASSSAGTGVFIKTQYF.

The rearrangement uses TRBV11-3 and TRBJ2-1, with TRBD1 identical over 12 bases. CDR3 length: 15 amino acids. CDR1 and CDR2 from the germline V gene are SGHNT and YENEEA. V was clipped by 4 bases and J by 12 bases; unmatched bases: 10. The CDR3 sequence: CASSSGQGAPTGQFF. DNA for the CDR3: TGTGCCAGCAGCTCGGGACAGGGGGCGCCTACAGGGCAGTTCTTC.

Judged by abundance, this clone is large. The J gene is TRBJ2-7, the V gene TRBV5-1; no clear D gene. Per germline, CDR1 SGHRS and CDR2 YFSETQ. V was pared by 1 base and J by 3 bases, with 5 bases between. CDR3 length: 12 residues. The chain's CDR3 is CASSLSSYEQYF. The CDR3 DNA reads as TGCGCCAGCAGCTTGAGTAGCTACGAGCAGTACTTC.

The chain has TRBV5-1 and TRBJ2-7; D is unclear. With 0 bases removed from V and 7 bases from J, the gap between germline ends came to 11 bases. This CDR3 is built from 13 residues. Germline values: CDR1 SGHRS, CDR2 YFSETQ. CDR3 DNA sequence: TGCGCCAGCAGCTTGGATCTCCCGCAGGAGCAGTACTTC. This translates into CASSLDLPQEQYF. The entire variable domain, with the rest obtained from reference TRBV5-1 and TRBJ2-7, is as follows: KAGVTQTPRYLIKTRGQQVTLSCSPISGHRSVSWYQQTPGQGLQFLFEYFSETQRNKGNFPGRFSGRQFSNSRSEMNVSTLELGDSALYLCASSLDLPQEQYFGPGTRLTVT.

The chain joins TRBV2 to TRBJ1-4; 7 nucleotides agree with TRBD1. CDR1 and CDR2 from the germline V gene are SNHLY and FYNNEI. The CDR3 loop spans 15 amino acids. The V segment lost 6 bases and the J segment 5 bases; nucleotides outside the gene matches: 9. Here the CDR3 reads CASRRAPGGNEKLFF. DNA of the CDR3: TGTGCCAGCAGACGTGCGCCAGGGGGAAATGAAAAACTGTTTTTT. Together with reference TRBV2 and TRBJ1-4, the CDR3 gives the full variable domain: EPEVTQTPSHQVTQMGQEVILRCVPISNHLYFYWYRQILGQKVEFLVSFYNNEISEKSEIFDDQFSVERPDGSNFTLKIRSTKLEDSAMYFCASRRAPGGNEKLFFGSGTQLSVL.

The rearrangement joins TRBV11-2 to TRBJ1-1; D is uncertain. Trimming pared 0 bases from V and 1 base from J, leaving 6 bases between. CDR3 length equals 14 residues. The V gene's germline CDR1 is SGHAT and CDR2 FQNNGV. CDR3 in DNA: TGTGCCAGCAGCTTAGAGCGGGGGAACACTGAAGCTTTCTTT. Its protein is CASSLERGNTEAFF.

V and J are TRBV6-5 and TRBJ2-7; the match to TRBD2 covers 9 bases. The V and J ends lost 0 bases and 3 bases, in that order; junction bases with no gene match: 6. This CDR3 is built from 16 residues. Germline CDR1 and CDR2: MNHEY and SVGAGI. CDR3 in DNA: TGTGCCAGCAGTTACTCGGGGAGCGGGAGGAACTACGAGCAGTACTTC. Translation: CASSYSGSGRNYEQYF.

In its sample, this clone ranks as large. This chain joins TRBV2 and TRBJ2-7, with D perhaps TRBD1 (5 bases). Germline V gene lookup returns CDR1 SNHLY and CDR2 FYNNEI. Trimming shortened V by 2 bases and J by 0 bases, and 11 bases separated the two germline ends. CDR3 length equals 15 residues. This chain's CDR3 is CASSEPDISSYEQYF. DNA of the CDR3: TGTGCCAGCAGTGAACCGGACATTTCCTCCTACGAGCAGTACTTC.

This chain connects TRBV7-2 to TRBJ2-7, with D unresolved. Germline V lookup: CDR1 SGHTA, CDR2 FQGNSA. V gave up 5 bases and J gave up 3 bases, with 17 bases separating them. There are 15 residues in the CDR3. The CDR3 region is CASSPFFSRHYEQYF. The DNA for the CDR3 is TGTGCCAGCAGCCCCTTTTTTAGCCGACACTACGAGCAGTACTTC.

CDR3 coding DNA: TGTGCCAGCAGCGACCCCCCTGGGGGGCCGTCCAAAAACATTCAGTACTTC. Translating it yields CASSDPPGGPSKNIQYF. This chain joins TRBV11-3 and TRBJ2-4, with D perhaps assigned TRBD1 or TRBD2 (6 bases each). V was clipped by 5 bases and J by 2 bases, with 19 bases between them. The CDR3 consists of 17 residues. The germline V gene encodes CDR1 SGHNT and CDR2 YENEEA.

CDR3 amino acids: CAWIGTGDVEAFF. DNA for the CDR3: TGTGCCTGGATTGGGACAGGGGACGTCGAAGCTTTCTTT. The rearrangement links TRBV30 to TRBJ1-1; the match to TRBD1 covers 10 bases. Germline lookup yields CDR1 GTSNPN and CDR2 SVGIG (reference sequence). This CDR3 spans 13 amino acids. V trimming: 4 bases; J trimming: 8 bases; junction bases outside the gene matches: 7.

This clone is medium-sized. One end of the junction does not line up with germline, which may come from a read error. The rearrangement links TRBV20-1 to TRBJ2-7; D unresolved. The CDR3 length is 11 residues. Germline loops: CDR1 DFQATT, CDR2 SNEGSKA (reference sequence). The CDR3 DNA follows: TGCAGTGCTAGTAGCAGCCGCGAGCCGTACTTC. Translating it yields CSASSSREPYF.

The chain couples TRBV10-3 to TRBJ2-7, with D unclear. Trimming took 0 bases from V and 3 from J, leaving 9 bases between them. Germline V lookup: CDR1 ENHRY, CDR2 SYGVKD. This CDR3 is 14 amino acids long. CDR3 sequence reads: CAISESRGRYEQYF. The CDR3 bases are TGTGCCATCAGTGAGTCGAGAGGCCGCTACGAGCAGTACTTC.

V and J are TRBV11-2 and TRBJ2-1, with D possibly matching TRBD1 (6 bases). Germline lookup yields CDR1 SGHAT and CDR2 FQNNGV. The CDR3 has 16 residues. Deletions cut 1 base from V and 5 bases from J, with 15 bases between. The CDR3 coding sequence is TGTGCCAGCAGCTTAGGCCGCGACAGGCGAGACAATGAGCAGTTCTTC. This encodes CASSLGRDRRDNEQFF.

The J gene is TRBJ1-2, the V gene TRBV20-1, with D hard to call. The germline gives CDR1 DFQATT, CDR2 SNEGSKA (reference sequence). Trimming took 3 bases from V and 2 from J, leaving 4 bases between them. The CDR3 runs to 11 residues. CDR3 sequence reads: CSARNNYGYTF. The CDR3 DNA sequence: TGCAGTGCTAGGAACAACTATGGCTACACCTTC.

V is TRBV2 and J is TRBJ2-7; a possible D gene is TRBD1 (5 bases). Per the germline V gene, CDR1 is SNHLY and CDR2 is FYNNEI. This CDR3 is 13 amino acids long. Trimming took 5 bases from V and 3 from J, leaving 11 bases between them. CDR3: CASSPRQFYEQYF. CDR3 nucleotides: TGTGCCAGCAGTCCTAGACAGTTCTACGAGCAGTACTTC.

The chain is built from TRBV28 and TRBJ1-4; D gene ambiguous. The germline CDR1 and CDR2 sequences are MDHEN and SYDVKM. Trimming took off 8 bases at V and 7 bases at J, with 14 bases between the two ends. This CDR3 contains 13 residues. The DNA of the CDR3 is TGTGCCAGCGTTAGCTGGGATGGTGAAAAACTGTTTTTT. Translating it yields CASVSWDGEKLFF.

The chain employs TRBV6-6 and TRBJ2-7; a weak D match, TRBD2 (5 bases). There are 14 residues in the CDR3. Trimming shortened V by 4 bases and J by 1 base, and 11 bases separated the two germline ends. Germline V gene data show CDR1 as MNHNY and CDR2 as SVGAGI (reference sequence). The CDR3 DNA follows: TGTGCCAGCAGTTCACCCGGGGTATCCTACGAGCAGTACTTC. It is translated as CASSSPGVSYEQYF.

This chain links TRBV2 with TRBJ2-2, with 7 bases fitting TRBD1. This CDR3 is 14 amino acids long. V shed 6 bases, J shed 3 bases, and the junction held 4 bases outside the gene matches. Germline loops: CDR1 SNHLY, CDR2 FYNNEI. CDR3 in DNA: TGTGCCAGCAGGACCGGGACAGACACCGGGGAGCTGTTTTTT. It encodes CASRTGTDTGELFF.

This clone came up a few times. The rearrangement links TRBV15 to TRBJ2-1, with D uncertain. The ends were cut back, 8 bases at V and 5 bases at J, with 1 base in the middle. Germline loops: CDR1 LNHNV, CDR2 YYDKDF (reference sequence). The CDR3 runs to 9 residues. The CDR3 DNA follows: TGTGCCACCCACAATGAGCAGTTCTTC. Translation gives CATHNEQFF.

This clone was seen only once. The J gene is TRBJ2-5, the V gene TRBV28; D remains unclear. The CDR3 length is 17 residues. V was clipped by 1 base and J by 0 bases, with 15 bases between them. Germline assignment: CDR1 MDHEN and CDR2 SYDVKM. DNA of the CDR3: TGTGCCAGCAGTTTATTATATAGCCGGGCCTACCAAGAGACCCAGTACTTC. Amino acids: CASSLLYSRAYQETQYF. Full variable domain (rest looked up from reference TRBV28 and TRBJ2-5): DVKVTQSSRYLVKRTGEKVFLECVQDMDHENMFWYRQDPGLGLRLIYFSYDVKMKEKGDIPEGYSVSREKKERFSLILESASTNQTSMYLCASSLLYSRAYQETQYFGPGTRLLVL.

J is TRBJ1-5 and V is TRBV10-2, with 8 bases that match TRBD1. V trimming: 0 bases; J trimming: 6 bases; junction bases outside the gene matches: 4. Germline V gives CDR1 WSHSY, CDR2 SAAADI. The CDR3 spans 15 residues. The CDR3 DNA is TGCGCCAGCAGTGAGTCCGGACAGGGTATTCAGCCCCAGCATTTT. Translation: CASSESGQGIQPQHF.

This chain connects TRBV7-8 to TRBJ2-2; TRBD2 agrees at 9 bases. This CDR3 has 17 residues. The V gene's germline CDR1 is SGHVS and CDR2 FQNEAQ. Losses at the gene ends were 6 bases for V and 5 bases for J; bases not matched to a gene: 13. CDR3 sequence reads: CASRSAGGSGGTGELFF. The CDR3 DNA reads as TGTGCCAGCAGATCCGCGGGGGGGTCGGGAGGAACCGGGGAGCTGTTTTTT.

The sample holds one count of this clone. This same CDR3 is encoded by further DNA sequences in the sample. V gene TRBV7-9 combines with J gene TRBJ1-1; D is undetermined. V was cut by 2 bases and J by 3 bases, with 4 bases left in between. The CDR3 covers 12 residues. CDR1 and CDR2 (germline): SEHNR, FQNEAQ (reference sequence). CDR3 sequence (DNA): TGTGCCAGCAGCTTATTGGACACTGAAGCTTTCTTT. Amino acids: CASSLLDTEAFF.